Each of the 14 T cell receptor beta chains below was sequenced from the same sample in a study of control samples from healthy donors and cancer patients (dated by TCRdb to 2020 to 2021). The library was obtained by the immunoSEQ multiplex PCR assay. In its TCRdb copy, this immuneACCESS table keeps in-frame sequences only and misses some clones. Where compared with another copy, unresolved V genes explain less than half of these, and the others have no known cause. This sample is represented by about 77,000 clones; approximately 92% of them were singletons. The leading ten clones occupy more than 5% of the sample. Input material: blood. The receptors originated from a woman in her fifties or sixties in good health.

The chain is built from TRBV7-9 and TRBJ1-6; D unresolved. In germline, CDR1 is SEHNR, CDR2 FQNEAQ (reference sequence). The length of the CDR3 is 15 residues. The V and J ends lost 1 base and 7 bases respectively, with 11 bases between them. The CDR3 protein is CASSLVTGGNSPLHF. Written as DNA, the CDR3 is TGTGCCAGCAGCTTAGTGACCGGAGGGAATTCACCCCTCCACTTT.

The V call is TRBV24-1, the J call TRBJ1-5; the D is unclear. V gave up 5 bases and J gave up 5 bases, with 9 bases separating them. Per the germline V gene, CDR1 is KGHDR and CDR2 is SFDVKD. CDR3 length equals 13 residues. The CDR3 region is CATSVGWDQPQHF. As DNA, the CDR3 is TGTGCCACCAGTGTCGGTTGGGATCAGCCCCAGCATTTT.

This clone was picked up one time. The V gene is TRBV3-1 (or the pseudogene TRBV3-2), the J gene TRBJ1-1; D not resolved. CDR1 and CDR2 from the germline V gene are LGHDT and YNNKEL (reference sequence). The CDR3 covers 13 residues. V was cut by 1 base and J by 5 bases, with 8 bases left in between. The CDR3 bases are TGTGCCAGCAGCCAAGGGACGAGGACTGAAGCTTTCTTT. It yields the protein CASSQGTRTEAFF.

This chain connects TRBV6-2 or TRBV6-3 to TRBJ2-7; TRBD1 agrees at 7 bases. CDR1 is MNHEY, CDR2 SVGEGT, per germline. Trimming took 2 bases from V and 3 from J; bases not matched to a gene: 4. The CDR3 spans 14 residues. CDR3 DNA sequence: TGTGCCAGCAGTTACCCAACAGGGGACTACGAGCAGTACTTC. It encodes CASSYPTGDYEQYF.

The rearrangement uses TRBV6-6 and TRBJ1-6; D gene ambiguous. This CDR3 spans 14 amino acids. Trimming took 4 bases from V and 12 from J, leaving 16 bases between them. CDR1 is MNHNY and CDR2 is SVGAGI in the germline V gene (reference sequence). CDR3 sequence reads: CASSSHPGGEPLHF. CDR3 sequence (DNA): TGTGCCAGCAGTTCTCATCCAGGTGGGGAACCCCTCCACTTT.

The rearrangement links TRBV19 to TRBJ2-1, with 10 bases that match TRBD1. This CDR3 is 15 amino acids long. The J segment lost 7 bases and the V segment lost 9 bases, leaving 12 bases of the junction unmatched. Germline CDR1 is LNHDA and CDR2 is SQIVND (reference sequence). The DNA of the CDR3 is TGTGCCAGCACACCATCACGGACAGGGGGAAATGAGCAGTTCTTC. Translated: CASTPSRTGGNEQFF. The whole variable domain, remainder taken from reference TRBV19 and TRBJ2-1, is DGGITQSPKYLFRKEGQNVTLSCEQNLNHDAMYWYRQDPGQGLRLIYYSQIVNDFQKGDIAEGYSVSREKKESFPLTVTSAQKNPTAFYLCASTPSRTGGNEQFFGPGTRLTVL.

The chain links TRBV2 to TRBJ2-5, with 8 positions matching TRBD2. CDR1 and CDR2 from the germline V gene are SNHLY and FYNNEI. J gave up 5 bases and V 7 bases, and 9 bases lay outside the gene matches. This CDR3 has 14 amino acids. The CDR3 spells CASTQGTSRETQYF. The CDR3 coding sequence is TGTGCCAGCACCCAGGGGACTAGTCGGGAGACCCAGTACTTC. The variable domain in full, with the rest retrieved from reference TRBV2 and TRBJ2-5, is EPEVTQTPSHQVTQMGQEVILRCVPISNHLYFYWYRQILGQKVEFLVSFYNNEISEKSEIFDDQFSVERPDGSNFTLKIRSTKLEDSAMYFCASTQGTSRETQYFGPGTRLLVL.

The chain links TRBV6-4 to TRBJ2-1, with D hard to call. This CDR3 is built from 13 residues. From germline, CDR1 is MRHNA and CDR2 SNTAGT. V shed 0 bases and J shed 5 bases, with 5 bases lying between them. The CDR3 loop reads CASSDSPHNEQFF. The CDR3 DNA reads TGTGCCAGCAGTGACTCTCCCCACAATGAGCAGTTCTTC.

The gene calls are TRBV7-2 and TRBJ1-3, with TRBD1 as a possible D gene (6 bases). The CDR3 is 15 residues long. Trimming shortened V by 1 base and J by 5 bases, and 12 bases separated the two germline ends. CDR1 is SGHTA, CDR2 FQGNSA, per germline. CDR3 protein: CASSLESGARNTIYF. Here the CDR3 DNA reads TGTGCCAGCAGCTTAGAGTCGGGGGCCAGAAACACCATATATTTT.

This chain links TRBV11-2 with TRBJ1-6; the D gene is possibly TRBD1 (6 bases). The germline V gene has CDR1 SGHAT and CDR2 FQNNGV. The CDR3 contains 14 residues. V dropped 2 bases and J dropped 10 bases, with 12 bases sitting between them. DNA for the CDR3: TGTGCCAGCAGCTTAAGGGGGAGTAAATCACCCCTCCACTTT. This gives the protein CASSLRGSKSPLHF.

This sequence joins TRBV15 and TRBJ1-1, with TRBD1 identical over 7 bases. Germline trimming cut 1 base from V and 0 bases from J; bases unmatched to any gene: 2. Per the germline V gene, CDR1 is LNHNV and CDR2 is YYDKDF (reference sequence). The CDR3 runs 15 residues. As DNA, the CDR3 is TGTGCCACCAGCAGAGCGGGACAGATGAACACTGAAGCTTTCTTT. This translates into CATSRAGQMNTEAFF. Using reference TRBV15 and TRBJ1-1 for the parts outside the CDR3, the full variable domain is DAMVIQNPRYQVTQFGKPVTLSCSQTLNHNVMYWYQQKSSQAPKLLFHYYDKDFNNEADTPDNFQSRRPNTSFCFLDIRSPGLGDTAMYLCATSRAGQMNTEAFFGQGTRLTVV.

This chain connects TRBV7-2 to TRBJ2-1, with 12 bases matching TRBD2. CDR3 size: 14 residues. The V gene's germline CDR1 is SGHTA and CDR2 FQGNSA. The V and J ends lost 5 bases and 10 bases, in that order; junction bases with no gene match: 6. The CDR3 loop reads CASSRTSGTGEQFF. In DNA form, the CDR3 reads TGTGCCAGCAGCCGGACTAGCGGGACGGGCGAGCAGTTCTTC.

The chain links TRBV3-1 (or the pseudogene TRBV3-2) to TRBJ1-6; tentatively, D is TRBD1 (6 bases). CDR3 length: 14 residues. From germline, CDR1 is LGHDT and CDR2 YNNKEL (reference sequence). Trimming stripped 3 bases from V and 6 bases from J, with 9 bases between. This CDR3 reads CASSQAGANSPLHF. The CDR3 nucleotides read TGTGCCAGCAGCCAGGCAGGGGCTAATTCACCCCTCCACTTT.

The J gene is TRBJ2-1, the V gene TRBV25-1, with 12 bases aligning to TRBD2. Germline V gene sequence: CDR1 MGHDK, CDR2 SYGVNS. Unmatched junction bases numbered 4, after V lost 2 bases and J lost 2 bases. The CDR3 is 17 amino acids. For the CDR3, the DNA is TGTGCCAGCAGTGAACGGACTAGCGGGAACCCCTACAATGAGCAGTTCTTC. It yields the protein CASSERTSGNPYNEQFF.